One sample yielded the 24 T cell receptor beta chains listed below, sequenced in a study of CD8+ T cells in alopecia areata. Treatment: oral pan-JAK inhibitor, 5-10 mg twice daily. Following RNA extraction, reverse transcription yielded cDNA that acted as the sequencing template. Clones were read by immunoSEQ multiplex PCR, and TCRdb kept only the in-frame ones, dropping some. The sample holds around 290,000 clones, roughly 50% seen once. The sample in question was CD4+ T cells sorted from blood, obtained at week 24, from a patient treated with tofacitinib. The source is a human donor with alopecia areata.

The chain has TRBV2 and TRBJ2-1; a possible D gene is TRBD2 (6 bases). The CDR3 extends over 12 amino acids. V lost 7 bases and J lost 11, with 15 bases in between. CDR1 is SNHLY, CDR2 FYNNEI, per germline. CDR3 DNA sequence: TGTGCCAGCACTAACACCGGGACTCAGCAGTTCTTC. Amino acids: CASTNTGTQQFF.

This clone was counted at least ten times. The rearrangement links TRBV9 to TRBJ2-3; TRBD2 matches at 7 bases. With V trimmed by 2 bases and J by 0 bases, 6 bases remained unmatched. The CDR3 has 16 amino acids. Germline assignment: CDR1 SGDLS and CDR2 YYNGEE. The CDR3 loop reads CASSVGGRASTDTQYF. The DNA of the CDR3 is TGTGCCAGCAGCGTCGGGGGGAGAGCTAGCACAGATACGCAGTATTTT.

The V and J genes are TRBV5-1 and TRBJ1-1; no definite D call. CDR3 length: 15 residues. CDR1 and CDR2 (germline): SGHRS, YFSETQ. V was shortened by 0 bases and J by 1 base, with 10 bases between the two germline ends. CDR3 in amino acids: CASSLERAGNTEAFF. As DNA, the CDR3 is TGCGCCAGCAGCTTGGAGCGGGCAGGGAACACTGAAGCTTTCTTT.

The chain uses TRBV4-2 and TRBJ1-1; a possible D gene is TRBD1 (6 bases). The CDR3 is 14 amino acids. Trimming shortened V by 4 bases and J by 5 bases, and 14 bases separated the two germline ends. Germline V gene lookup returns CDR1 LGHNA and CDR2 YNFKEQ. The CDR3, as DNA: TGTGCCAGCAGCCCCGAGGGGGGTTGGACTGAAGCTTTCTTT. Protein sequence: CASSPEGGWTEAFF.

The chain links TRBV7-2 to TRBJ2-3; D might be TRBD1 (6 bases). The CDR3 is 13 residues long. The germline V gene has CDR1 SGHTA and CDR2 FQGNSA. CDR3 nucleotides: TGTGCGGGGGCAGGCCCTAGCACAGATACGCAGTATTTT. Translating it yields CAGAGPSTDTQYF.

CDR3 sequence (DNA): TGTGCCTGGAGTCGCGGACAGGCTAACTATGGCTACACCTTC. Its translation is CAWSRGQANYGYTF. This sequence joins TRBV30 and TRBJ1-2, with 7 bases fitting TRBD1. Germline CDR1 and CDR2: GTSNPN and SVGIG (reference sequence). The trim removed 2 bases at V and 0 bases at J, leaving 3 bases unmatched. This CDR3 has 14 residues.

The chain uses TRBV30 and TRBJ1-6; D unresolved. This CDR3 contains 10 residues. Germline V gene lookup returns CDR1 GTSNPN and CDR2 SVGIG (reference sequence). Trimming took off 5 bases at V and 9 bases at J, with 5 bases between the two ends. Written as DNA, the CDR3 is TGTGCCTGGCATTCTTCACCCCTCCACTTT. This codes for CAWHSSPLHF.

The chain combines TRBV21-1 with TRBJ1-2; TRBD1 is taken as the D call from the table, unchecked against the DNA. TRBV21-1 is a known pseudogene. CDR3 size: 16 residues. The CDR3 DNA reads TGTGCCAGCAAAGCCACACCGGGACAGGCTCAGTATGGCTACACCTTC. Encoded protein: CASKATPGQAQYGYTF.

The chain recombines TRBV9 with TRBJ2-3, with 10 bases aligning to TRBD2. Germline CDR1 reads SGDLS; CDR2 reads YYNGEE. V was clipped by 0 bases and J by 1 base; unmatched bases: 11. The CDR3 is made up of 19 amino acids. The CDR3 bases are TGTGCCAGCAGCGTAGATTACGGGGCTAGCGGGGGACGCACAGATACGCAGTATTTT. Amino acids: CASSVDYGASGGRTDTQYF.

The genes are TRBV30 and TRBJ1-2; D uncertain. V was trimmed by 7 bases and J by 5 bases, leaving 11 bases between them. Germline lookup yields CDR1 GTSNPN and CDR2 SVGIG (reference sequence). The CDR3 sequence is 11 residues long. CDR3 bases: TGTGCCTTCCTCCAGACTTATGGCTACACCTTC. Translation gives CAFLQTYGYTF. The complete variable domain, with remaining parts taken from reference TRBV30 and TRBJ1-2, reads SQTIHQWPATLVQPVGSPLSLECTVEGTSNPNLYWYRQAAGRGLQLLFYSVGIGQISSEVPQNLSASRPQDRQFILSSKKLLLSDSGFYLCAFLQTYGYTFGSGTRLTVV.

The rearrangement joins TRBV7-9 to TRBJ1-1, with TRBD1 identical over 8 bases. The CDR3 is made up of 13 amino acids. CDR1 is SEHNR and CDR2 is FQNEAQ in the germline V gene (reference sequence). V lost 5 bases to trimming and J lost 8 bases; unmatched junction nucleotides: 7. Here the CDR3 reads CASSTGQGREAFF. The CDR3 nucleotides read TGTGCCAGCAGCACCGGACAGGGTCGCGAAGCTTTCTTT.

This clone was seen a single time. The rearrangement links TRBV6-5 to TRBJ1-2; D uncertain. Germline V lookup: CDR1 MNHEY, CDR2 SVGAGI. The CDR3 loop spans 13 amino acids. With 0 bases removed from V and 8 bases from J, the gap between germline ends came to 10 bases. The CDR3 DNA sequence: TGTGCCAGCAGTTACTCCCGCTCCCTCGGCTACACCTTC. It encodes CASSYSRSLGYTF.

This chain connects TRBV4-2 to TRBJ2-3; D unclear. V lost 0 bases and J lost 2, with 3 bases in between. This CDR3 comprises 13 residues. CDR1 is LGHNA and CDR2 is YNFKEQ in the germline V gene. For the CDR3, the DNA is TGTGCCAGCAGCCAAGAGTACACAGATACGCAGTATTTT. As protein: CASSQEYTDTQYF.

The chain has TRBV30 and TRBJ1-2; a possible D gene is TRBD1 (6 bases). Germline V gene data show CDR1 as GTSNPN and CDR2 as SVGIG (reference sequence). With 1 base removed from V and 5 bases from J, the gap between germline ends came to 11 bases. The CDR3 loop spans 13 amino acids. The CDR3, as DNA: TGTGCCTGGAGTGCAAAGGACAGATATGGCTACACCTTC. Encoded protein: CAWSAKDRYGYTF.

CDR3 bases: TGCAGCGTTGCATCAGATTATAATTCACCCCTCCACTTT. It is translated as CSVASDYNSPLHF. The V gene is TRBV29-1, the J gene TRBJ1-6; D gene ambiguous. Germline assignment: CDR1 SQVTM and CDR2 ANQGSEA. V lost 4 bases and J lost 4, with 8 bases in between. This CDR3 contains 13 residues.

This chain uses TRBV28 with TRBJ2-3; TRBD2 might be the D (5 bases). Trimming left V 8 bases short and J 8 bases short, with 11 bases between. The germline gives CDR1 MDHEN, CDR2 SYDVKM. The CDR3 contains 11 residues. The CDR3 DNA is TGTGCCAGCGCAAGCCGGGGTACGCAGTATTTT. It encodes CASASRGTQYF.

This chain uses TRBV4-3 with TRBJ1-1; unclear D gene. Trimming pared 0 bases from V and 2 bases from J, leaving 10 bases between. Germline-derived CDR1 and CDR2 are LGHNA and YSLEER. This CDR3 has 15 amino acids. CDR3 residues: CASSQEFGQNTEAFF. The CDR3, as DNA: TGCGCCAGCAGCCAAGAGTTTGGCCAAAACACTGAAGCTTTCTTT.

This clone was detected once. The chain joins TRBV4-3 to TRBJ2-2, with 11 bases that match TRBD2. CDR3 length: 20 amino acids. CDR1 is LGHNA and CDR2 is YSLEER in the germline V gene. J lost 1 base, V lost 2 bases, and 12 bases had no gene match. CDR3 bases: TGCGCCAGCAGCCAATCCCCCGCGCTAGCGGGGGGTTTGAACACCGGGGAGCTGTTTTTT. Translating gives CASSQSPALAGGLNTGELFF.

The chain recombines TRBV27 with TRBJ1-2, with D possibly TRBD1 on 5 matching bases. This CDR3 contains 15 residues. Trimming took 3 bases from V and 7 from J, leaving 18 bases between them. The germline V gene has CDR1 MNHEY and CDR2 SMNVEV (reference sequence). The CDR3 loop reads CASSFSTGHLGGYTF. CDR3 DNA sequence: TGTGCCAGCAGTTTTAGTACGGGGCATTTAGGTGGCTACACCTTC.

The chain couples TRBV10-3 to TRBJ1-5; D ambiguous. The CDR3 runs 14 residues. Trimming shortened V by 0 bases and J by 6 bases, and 9 bases separated the two germline ends. Germline V gene data show CDR1 as ENHRY and CDR2 as SYGVKD. The CDR3 DNA reads TGTGCCATCAGTGAGTCGGTGTTCGCTCAGCCCCAGCATTTT. Translated: CAISESVFAQPQHF.

A few counts support this clone. This chain connects TRBV7-2 to TRBJ1-1; no clear D gene. The CDR3 contains 13 residues. Per the germline V gene, CDR1 is SGHTA and CDR2 is FQGNSA. Trimming shortened V by 1 base and J by 3 bases, and 6 bases separated the two germline ends. Here the CDR3 reads CASSLGVHTEAFF. The CDR3 DNA is TGTGCCAGCAGCTTAGGTGTTCACACTGAAGCTTTCTTT.

As regards this clone: A junction boundary mismatches the germline segment, possibly from a read error. The chain employs TRBV7-7 and TRBJ2-1; 9 bases are a match to TRBD1. Germline values: CDR1 SSHAT, CDR2 FNYEAQ (reference sequence). CDR3 length: 17 residues. For the CDR3, the DNA is TGTGCTAGCAGTCTAAATTGGGGTGGGACAGGGAACAATGAGCAGTTCTTC. It yields the protein CASSLNWGGTGNNEQFF.

This clone appeared a single time. This rearrangement joins TRBV30 to TRBJ2-2, with D perhaps matching TRBD2 (6 bases). CDR1 GTSNPN and CDR2 SVGIG come from the germline V gene (reference sequence). V shed 5 bases and J shed 5 bases, with 15 bases lying between them. CDR3 size: 14 residues. The CDR3 loop reads CAWGGLGRTGELFF. CDR3 bases: TGTGCCTGGGGCGGACTGGGGAGGACCGGGGAGCTGTTTTTT.

There are a few counts of this clone. The V and J genes are TRBV9 and TRBJ2-7; 9 bases are a match to TRBD2. Germline V gives CDR1 SGDLS, CDR2 YYNGEE. CDR3 length: 15 amino acids. Trimming at V came to 2 bases and at J to 2 bases, leaving 5 bases not matched to a gene. The DNA for the CDR3 is TGTGCCAGCAGCGTGAGCGGGGGGCAAACCTACGAGCAGTACTTC. It specifies CASSVSGGQTYEQYF.